Following are 24 T cell receptor beta chains from one sample sequenced in a study of tumor-infiltrating lymphocytes in primary liver carcinoma. A primer in the constant region served to generate TCR beta cDNA from 500 to 600 ng of total RNA. Libraries of TCR beta came from three nested multiplex PCR rounds with slightly modified ARM-PCR. Researchers ran the first two PCR rounds for roughly 10 cycles each with TRBV1-TRBV30 forward primers and a C-beta reverse primer. TCRdb reanalysed the multiplex PCR reads using MiXCR and keeps one entry per CDR3 protein. The sample includes about 200,000 distinct CDR3 sequences, approximately 80% seen only once; the top ten take about a sixth. RNA and DNA were co-extracted from roughly 20-30 mg of unsorted bulk tissue. Sequencing used tumor tissue from primary liver carcinoma. All receptors come from a man aged 40-50 years with primary liver carcinoma and hepatitis B virus infection.

In the case of this clonotype: It is likely a read error, because the conserved phenylalanine at the end of the CDR3 is missing. V usage is TRBV29-1 and J usage is TRBJ2-1; 9 bases line up with TRBD2. This CDR3 region has 16 residues. Germline loops: CDR1 SQVTM, CDR2 ANQGSEA. The DNA for the CDR3 is TGCATCGTTGAATTAGGGAGCGGGAGGATAACCGATGAGCAGTTCCTC. The encoded protein is CIVELGSGRITDEQFL.

In regard to this clonotype: It is likely a read error, because the conserved phenylalanine at the end of the CDR3 is missing. This sequence joins TRBV29-1 and TRBJ2-7, with D tentatively TRBD1 or TRBD2 (5 bases each). This CDR3 is 12 amino acids long. Germline V lookup: CDR1 SQVTM, CDR2 ANQGSEA. The CDR3 here is CSVVEGLYEQYL. The CDR3 region has the DNA TGTAGCGTTGTAGAGGGGCTCTACGAGCAGTACCTC.

A word on this clonotype: The conserved final phenylalanine or tryptophan is absent from the CDR3, which likely points to a read error. The chain recombines TRBV15 with TRBJ2-4; 9 bases agree with TRBD1. This CDR3 has 16 residues. Trimming took 4 bases from V and 3 from J; bases not matched to a gene: 7. Looked up from germline, CDR1 is LNHNV and CDR2 is YYDKDF (reference sequence). The CDR3 reads CATSIGTGLVKNIQYL. The CDR3, as DNA: TGTGCCACCAGCATAGGGACAGGGTTAGTCAAAAACATTCAGTACTTA.

Regarding this clonotype: The junction and the germline gene differ at one end; a read error may be behind it. The chain is built from TRBV11-2 and TRBJ2-6, with a weak D call TRBD1 (6 bases). This CDR3 is built from 15 residues. The germline V gene has CDR1 SGHAT and CDR2 FQNNGV. The CDR3 spells CANSLYRAGANVLTF. For the CDR3, the DNA is TGTGCCAACAGTTTGTACAGGGCTGGGGCCAACGTCCTGACCTTC.

Remarks on this clonotype: This likely comes from a read error, as the CDR3 has no conserved phenylalanine or tryptophan at its end. The V and J genes are TRBV6-6 and TRBJ1-1, with 9 bases matching TRBD1. CDR1 MNHNY and CDR2 SVGAGI come from the germline V gene (reference sequence). CDR3 length: 13 residues. Here the CDR3 DNA reads TGTTCCAGCAGTCCGACAGGGGGAACTGAAGCTTTCCTT. The encoded protein is CSSSPTGGTEAFL.

This clonotype has a handful of counts. The junction differs from germline at one of its ends, possibly a read error. The chain combines TRBV6-1 with TRBJ2-3; a weak D match, TRBD2 (6 bases). The CDR3 length is 14 residues. Germline CDR1 MNHNS, CDR2 SASEGT. As DNA, the CDR3 is TGTGCTAGCACCCCCGGGAGTGGCTCAGATACGCAGTATTTT. As protein: CASTPGSGSDTQYF.

A note on this clonotype: A much bigger clone sits one base away, suggesting this may be a read error. This rearrangement joins TRBV28 to TRBJ1-2; the D is unclear. There are 11 residues in the CDR3. Germline values: CDR1 MDHEN, CDR2 SYDVKM. The CDR3 region has the DNA TGTGCCAGCAGTCTGAACTATGGCTTCACCTTC. It specifies CASSLNYGFTF.

With regard to this clonotype: The conserved closing phenylalanine or tryptophan is absent in this CDR3, likely reflecting a read error. The chain recombines TRBV11-1 with TRBJ2-3; D could derive from TRBD1 or TRBD2 (5 bases each). Germline V gene data show CDR1 as SGHAT and CDR2 as FQDESV (reference sequence). This CDR3 is 19 amino acids long. Trimming stripped 6 bases from V and 1 base from J, with 26 bases between. The CDR3 sequence is CASRSGGSSVGARTDTQYL. In nucleotides, the CDR3 is TGTGCCAGCAGGTCTGGGGGAAGCTCTGTCGGAGCCCGCACAGATACGCAGTATCTT.

Comments on this clonotype: No conserved phenylalanine or tryptophan is present at the end of the CDR3, so a read error is the likely explanation. The V call is TRBV29-1, the J call TRBJ2-7; D remains unclear. Judging by the DNA end, TRBJ2-1 fits better; the J call may be wrong. Germline V gene lookup returns CDR1 SQVTM and CDR2 ANQGSEA. CDR3 length equals 14 residues. The CDR3 bases are TGCAGCGTTGGTAAGGACCCCAGCTCCTACGAGCAGTTCCTC. Protein sequence: CSVGKDPSSYEQFL.

As for this clonotype: At one end, the junction sequence differs from germline, possibly due to a read error. V and J are TRBV11-1 and TRBJ2-3, with a possible D match to TRBD2 (6 bases). The V gene's germline CDR1 is SGHAT and CDR2 FQDESV (reference sequence). There are 15 residues in the CDR3. The CDR3: CASSLAGGSRDTQYF. DNA of the CDR3: TGTGCCAGCAGCTTAGCGGGAGGAAGTAGAGATACACAGTATTTT.

Points on this clonotype: This sequence may be a read error, since a much larger clone differs from it by one base. This rearrangement joins TRBV7-9 to TRBJ2-3; 8 bases agree with TRBD2. There are 14 residues in the CDR3. Germline assignment: CDR1 SEHNR and CDR2 FQNEAQ (reference sequence). The CDR3 sequence: CASSPSGRGDMQYF. The CDR3 DNA is TGTGCCAGCAGCCCCAGCGGGAGAGGGGATATGCAGTATTTT.

This clonotype has a single count. One end of the junction does not line up with germline, which may come from a read error. The chain joins TRBV6-2 or TRBV6-3 to TRBJ1-1; D gene unclear. This CDR3 comprises 11 residues. Per germline, CDR1 MNHEY and CDR2 SVGEGT. The chain's CDR3 is CGSSVGAEAFF. For the CDR3, the DNA is TGTGGCAGCAGTGTGGGAGCAGAAGCTTTCTTT.

The J gene is TRBJ2-3, the V gene TRBV5-4; D ambiguous. The V gene lost 6 bases and the J gene lost 0 bases, with 20 bases spanning the gap. The CDR3 has 17 amino acids. Germline V gene data show CDR1 as SGHNT and CDR2 as YYREEE (reference sequence). This CDR3 reads CASINKASGTSTDTQYF. The DNA for the CDR3 is TGTGCCAGCATAAACAAAGCCTCCGGAACTAGCACAGATACGCAGTATTTT.

Points on this clonotype: Germline and junction disagree at one end, which may indicate a read error. The chain combines TRBV11-2 with TRBJ2-5; no clear D gene. Germline CDR1 reads SGHAT; CDR2 reads FQNNGV. The CDR3 is 12 amino acids. The CDR3 loop reads CASSIGSFTLYF. Here the CDR3 DNA reads TGTGCCAGCAGCATAGGGTCCTTTACCCTGTACTTC.

In this sample, this clonotype turned up once. V gene TRBV4-1 combines with J gene TRBJ2-3; D is uncertain. CDR3 length: 14 amino acids. Between the trimmed V and J ends, which lost 2 bases and 1 base, there was a span of 7 bases. Germline CDR1 reads MGHRA; CDR2 reads YSYEKL. CDR3 in DNA: TGCGCCAGCAGCCAAAAAGAGTGCACAGATACGCAGTATTTT. Translating gives CASSQKECTDTQYF.

The rearrangement uses TRBV7-8 and TRBJ2-3; a possible D gene is TRBD2 (6 bases). CDR1 is SGHVS and CDR2 is FQNEAQ in the germline V gene. The CDR3 is 14 residues long. V lost 10 bases to trimming and J lost 2 bases, with 16 bases between them. CDR3 protein: CAISISGYTDTQYF. For the CDR3, the DNA is TGTGCCATTAGCATTAGCGGATACACAGATACGCAGTATTTT. The whole variable domain, filled in from reference TRBV7-8 and TRBJ2-3, reads GAGVSQSPRYKVAKRGQDVALRCDPISGHVSLFWYQQALGQGPEFLTYFQNEAQLDKSGLPSDRFFAERPEGSVSTLKIQRTQQEDSAVYLCAISISGYTDTQYFGPGTRLTVL.

The rearrangement joins TRBV29-1 to TRBJ2-1; 7 bases agree with TRBD2. The length of the CDR3 is 13 residues. Germline values: CDR1 SQVTM, CDR2 ANQGSEA. CDR3 amino acids: CNVQTTSDNEQFF. CDR3 DNA: TGCAACGTCCAAACCACTAGCGACAATGAGCAGTTCTTC.

As regards this clonotype: One end of the junction fails to match germline, which may point to a read error. This chain uses TRBV11-1 with TRBJ2-4; 13 bases are a match to TRBD2. The germline V gene has CDR1 SGHAT and CDR2 FQDESV (reference sequence). The CDR3 has 17 residues. The CDR3: CTSSYPGTSGIKNIQYF. CDR3 nucleotide sequence: TGTACCAGCAGCTATCCCGGGACTAGCGGGATCAAAAACATTCAGTATTTC.

About this clonotype itself: As the CDR3 is not closed by the conserved phenylalanine or tryptophan, this likely results from a read error. The gene calls are TRBV6-2 or TRBV6-3 and TRBJ2-7; possibly TRBD2 for D (6 bases). The CDR3 totals 13 residues. Germline values: CDR1 MNHEY, CDR2 SVGEGT. V was clipped by 2 bases and J by 4 bases, with 9 bases between them. The CDR3 bases are TGTGCCAGCAGTTACGTTAGCGGATACGAGCAGTACCTC. It specifies CASSYVSGYEQYL.

This clonotype appeared many times. V gene TRBV6-6 combines with J gene TRBJ2-1; D unclear. Germline V gene sequence: CDR1 MNHNY, CDR2 SVGAGI (reference sequence). Trimming left V 6 bases short and J 3 bases short, with 18 bases between. This CDR3 region has 16 residues. The CDR3 protein is CASRPYIESSYNEQFF. The CDR3 region has the DNA TGTGCCAGCAGGCCCTACATAGAATCAAGCTACAATGAGCAGTTCTTC.

Note on this clonotype: Compared with germline, one end of the junction differs, possibly owing to a read error. This chain connects TRBV6-5 to TRBJ2-3; 13 positions agree with TRBD2. Germline V gene lookup returns CDR1 MNHEY and CDR2 SVGAGI. This CDR3 contains 15 residues. CDR3 nucleotides: TGTGCTAGGAACCCGGGACTAGCGGGAACAGATACTCAGTATTTT. Translation: CARNPGLAGTDTQYF.

With regard to this clonotype: The junction departs from germline at one end; a sequencing error may be responsible. The chain recombines TRBV6-5 with TRBJ1-1, with D perhaps TRBD1 (6 bases). Germline V gives CDR1 MNHEY, CDR2 SVGAGI. The CDR3 is 13 amino acids. The CDR3 here is CTSSYMGGPEAFF. The CDR3 nucleotides read TGTACCAGCAGTTACATGGGGGGCCCTGAAGCTTTCTTT.

A remark on this clonotype: A much larger clone lies a single base off, so this may be a read error. The chain links TRBV25-1 to TRBJ2-1, with 7 positions matching TRBD1. CDR1 and CDR2 from the germline V gene are MGHDK and SYGVNS. The CDR3 spans 16 residues. CDR3 loop: CASQTGQLGSNNEQFF. CDR3 nucleotides: TGTGCCAGTCAAACGGGACAGCTTGGCTCCAACAATGAGCAGTTCTTC.

A single count supports this clonotype. The V call is TRBV29-1, the J call TRBJ2-1; D is ambiguous. CDR1 is SQVTM and CDR2 is ANQGSEA in the germline V gene. This CDR3 is built from 13 residues. CDR3 protein: CSVVWPQSSEQFF. The CDR3, as DNA: TGCAGTGTAGTCTGGCCCCAGAGTAGTGAGCAGTTCTTC.